This T cell receptor beta chain was observed in a study of somatic mutations in cytotoxic T cells in rheumatoid arthritis. The CDR3 has 16 amino acids. Germline V lookup: CDR1 MDHEN, CDR2 SYDVKM. V shed 5 bases and J shed 6 bases, with 20 bases lying between them. Assay: immunoSEQ multiplex PCR; the TCRdb copy retains only in-frame clones and omits some. The data hold some 30,000 clones, with 80% to 85% observed a single time. The V gene is TRBV28, the J gene TRBJ1-5; D is unclear. The sequenced sample was CD8+ T cells sorted from blood. This TCR came from an adult with rheumatoid arthritis. The CDR3 sequence is CASSPFGVGRGQPQHF. The CDR3 bases are TGTGCCAGCAGTCCCTTTGGGGTAGGCCGGGGTCAGCCCCAGCATTTT.